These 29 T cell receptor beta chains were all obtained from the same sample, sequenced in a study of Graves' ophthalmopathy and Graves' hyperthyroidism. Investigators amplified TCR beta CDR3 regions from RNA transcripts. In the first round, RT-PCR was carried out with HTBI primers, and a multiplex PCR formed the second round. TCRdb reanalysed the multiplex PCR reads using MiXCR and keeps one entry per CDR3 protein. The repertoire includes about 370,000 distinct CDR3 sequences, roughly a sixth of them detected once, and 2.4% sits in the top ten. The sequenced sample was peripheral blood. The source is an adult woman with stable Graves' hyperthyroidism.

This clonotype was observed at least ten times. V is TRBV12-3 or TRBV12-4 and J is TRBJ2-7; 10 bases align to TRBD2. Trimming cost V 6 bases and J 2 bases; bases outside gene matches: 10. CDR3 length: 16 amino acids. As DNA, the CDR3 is TGTGCCAGCAGCCCCGGACTAGCGGAAAAAACCTACGAGCAGTACTTC. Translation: CASSPGLAEKTYEQYF.

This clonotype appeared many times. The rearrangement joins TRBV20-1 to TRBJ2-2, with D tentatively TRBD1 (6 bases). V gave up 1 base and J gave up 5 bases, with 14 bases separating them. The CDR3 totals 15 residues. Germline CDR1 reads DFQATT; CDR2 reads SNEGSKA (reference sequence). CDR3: CSARGRATGTGELFF. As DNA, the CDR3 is TGCAGTGCTAGAGGAAGGGCCACAGGGACCGGGGAGCTGTTTTTT.

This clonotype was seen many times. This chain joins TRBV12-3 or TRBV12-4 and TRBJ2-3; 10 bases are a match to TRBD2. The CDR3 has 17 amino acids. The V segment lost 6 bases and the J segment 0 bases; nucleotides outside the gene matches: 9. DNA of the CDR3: TGTGCCAGCAGGCCCGGGACTAGCGCTGCTAGCACAGATACGCAGTATTTT. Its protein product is CASRPGTSAASTDTQYF.

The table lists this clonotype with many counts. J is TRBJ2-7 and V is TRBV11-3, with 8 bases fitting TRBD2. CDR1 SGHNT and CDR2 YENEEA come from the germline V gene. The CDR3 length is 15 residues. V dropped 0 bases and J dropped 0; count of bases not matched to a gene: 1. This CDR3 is CASSLDTSGSYEQYF. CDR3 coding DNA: TGTGCCAGCAGCTTAGATACTAGCGGCTCCTACGAGCAGTACTTC.

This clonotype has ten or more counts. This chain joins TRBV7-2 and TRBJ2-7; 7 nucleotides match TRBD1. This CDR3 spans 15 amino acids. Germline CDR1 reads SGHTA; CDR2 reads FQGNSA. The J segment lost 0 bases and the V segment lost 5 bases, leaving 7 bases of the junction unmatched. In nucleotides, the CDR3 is TGTGCCAGCAGCCGACGGGACAGACCCTCCTACGAGCAGTACTTC. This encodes CASSRRDRPSYEQYF.

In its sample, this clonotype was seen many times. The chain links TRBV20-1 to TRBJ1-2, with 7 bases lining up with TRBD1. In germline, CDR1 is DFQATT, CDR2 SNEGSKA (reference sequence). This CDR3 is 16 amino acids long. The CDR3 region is CRTSHQGTETNYGYTF. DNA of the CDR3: TGCAGAACTTCTCATCAAGGGACAGAAACTAACTATGGCTACACCTTC.

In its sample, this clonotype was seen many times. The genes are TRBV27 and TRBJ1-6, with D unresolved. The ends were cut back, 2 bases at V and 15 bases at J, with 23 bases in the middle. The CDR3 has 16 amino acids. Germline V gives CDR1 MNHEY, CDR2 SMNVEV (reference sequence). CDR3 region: CASSLRTNYTPKGLHF. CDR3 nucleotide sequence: TGTGCCAGCAGTTTAAGGACCAATTACACCCCAAAGGGCCTCCACTTT.

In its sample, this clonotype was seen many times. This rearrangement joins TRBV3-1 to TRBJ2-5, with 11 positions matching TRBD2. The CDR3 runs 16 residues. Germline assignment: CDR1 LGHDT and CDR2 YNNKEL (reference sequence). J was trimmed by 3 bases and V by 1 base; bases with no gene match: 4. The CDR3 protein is CASSQGLGLAEETQYF. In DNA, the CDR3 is TGTGCCAGCAGCCAAGGCTTGGGACTAGCGGAAGAGACCCAGTACTTC.

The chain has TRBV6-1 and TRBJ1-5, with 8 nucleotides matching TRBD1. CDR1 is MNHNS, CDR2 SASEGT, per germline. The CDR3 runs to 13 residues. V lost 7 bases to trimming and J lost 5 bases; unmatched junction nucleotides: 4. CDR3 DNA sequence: TGTGCCAGCACGCGGGACAGGTATCAGCCCCAGCATTTT. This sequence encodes CASTRDRYQPQHF.

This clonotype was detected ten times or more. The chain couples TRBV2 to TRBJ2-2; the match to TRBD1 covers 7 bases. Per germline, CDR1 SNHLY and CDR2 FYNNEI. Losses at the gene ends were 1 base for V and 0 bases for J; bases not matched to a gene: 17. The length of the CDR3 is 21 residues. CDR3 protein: CASSEVRTGLARLANTGELFF. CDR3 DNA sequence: TGTGCCAGCAGTGAAGTTCGGACAGGCCTAGCCCGTTTAGCGAACACCGGGGAGCTGTTTTTT.

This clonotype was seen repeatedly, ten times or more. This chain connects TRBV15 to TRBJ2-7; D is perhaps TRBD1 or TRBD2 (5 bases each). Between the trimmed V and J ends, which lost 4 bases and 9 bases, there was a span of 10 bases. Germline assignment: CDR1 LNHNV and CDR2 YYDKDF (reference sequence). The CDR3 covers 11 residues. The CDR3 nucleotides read TGTGCCACCAGCAATACAGGACTGCAGTACTTC. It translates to CATSNTGLQYF. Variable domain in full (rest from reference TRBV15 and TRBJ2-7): DAMVIQNPRYQVTQFGKPVTLSCSQTLNHNVMYWYQQKSSQAPKLLFHYYDKDFNNEADTPDNFQSRRPNTSFCFLDIRSPGLGDTAMYLCATSNTGLQYFGPGTRLTVT.

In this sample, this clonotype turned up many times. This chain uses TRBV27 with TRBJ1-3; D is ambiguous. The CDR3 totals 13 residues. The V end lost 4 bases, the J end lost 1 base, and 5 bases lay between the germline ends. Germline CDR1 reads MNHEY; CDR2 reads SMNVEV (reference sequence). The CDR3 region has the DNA TGTGCCAGCAGTTCTTTATCTGGAAACACCATATATTTT. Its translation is CASSSLSGNTIYF.

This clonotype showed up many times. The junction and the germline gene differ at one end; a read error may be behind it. The CDR3 spells CASSSGIAKNIKYF. The CDR3 DNA reads as TGTGCCAGCAGTTCCGGGATAGCCAAAAACATTAAGTACTTC. The chain links TRBV12-3 or TRBV12-4 to TRBJ2-4; D possibly corresponds to TRBD2 (5 bases). The CDR3 runs to 14 residues.

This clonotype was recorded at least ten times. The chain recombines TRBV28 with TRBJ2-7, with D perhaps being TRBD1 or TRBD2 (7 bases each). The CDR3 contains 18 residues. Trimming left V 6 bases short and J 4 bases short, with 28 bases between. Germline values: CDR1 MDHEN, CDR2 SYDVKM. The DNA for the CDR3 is TGTGCCAGCAGGCCACCCGGGAGGCGAGGGGGCTCTTCTTACGAGCAGTACTTC. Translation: CASRPPGRRGGSSYEQYF. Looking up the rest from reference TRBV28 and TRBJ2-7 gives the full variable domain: DVKVTQSSRYLVKRTGEKVFLECVQDMDHENMFWYRQDPGLGLRLIYFSYDVKMKEKGDIPEGYSVSREKKERFSLILESASTNQTSMYLCASRPPGRRGGSSYEQYFGPGTRLTVT.

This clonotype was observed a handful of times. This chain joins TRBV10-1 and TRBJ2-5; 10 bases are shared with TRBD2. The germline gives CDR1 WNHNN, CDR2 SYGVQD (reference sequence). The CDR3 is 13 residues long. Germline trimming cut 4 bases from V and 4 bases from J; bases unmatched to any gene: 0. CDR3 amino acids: CASSGLAGETQYF. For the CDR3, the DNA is TGCGCCAGCAGTGGACTAGCGGGAGAGACCCAGTACTTC.

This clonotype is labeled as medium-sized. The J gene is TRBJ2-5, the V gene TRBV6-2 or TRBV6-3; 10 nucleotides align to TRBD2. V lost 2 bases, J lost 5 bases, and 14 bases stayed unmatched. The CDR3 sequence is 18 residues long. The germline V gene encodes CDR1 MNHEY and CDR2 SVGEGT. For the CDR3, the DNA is TGTGCCAGCAGTTACACCCGAAGAAGCGGGAGGGCCTTGGAGACCCAGTACTTC. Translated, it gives CASSYTRRSGRALETQYF.

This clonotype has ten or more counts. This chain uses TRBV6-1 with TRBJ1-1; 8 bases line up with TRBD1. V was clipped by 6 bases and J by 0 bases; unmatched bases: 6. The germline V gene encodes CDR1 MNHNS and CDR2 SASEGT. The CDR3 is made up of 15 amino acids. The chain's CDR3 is CASRRTGMMNTEAFF. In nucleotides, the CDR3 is TGTGCCAGCAGACGGACAGGGATGATGAACACTGAAGCTTTCTTT.

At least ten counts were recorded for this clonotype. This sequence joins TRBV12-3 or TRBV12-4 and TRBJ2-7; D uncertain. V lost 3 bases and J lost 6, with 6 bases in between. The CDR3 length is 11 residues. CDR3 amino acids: CASSFRFEQYF. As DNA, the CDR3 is TGTGCCAGCAGTTTTAGGTTCGAGCAGTACTTC.

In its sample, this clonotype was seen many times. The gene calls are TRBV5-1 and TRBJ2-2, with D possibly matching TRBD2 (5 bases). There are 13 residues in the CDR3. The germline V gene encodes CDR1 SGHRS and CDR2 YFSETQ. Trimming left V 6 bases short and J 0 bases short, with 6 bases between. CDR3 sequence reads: CASKLANTGELFF. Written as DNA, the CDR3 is TGCGCCAGCAAACTAGCGAACACCGGGGAGCTGTTTTTT.

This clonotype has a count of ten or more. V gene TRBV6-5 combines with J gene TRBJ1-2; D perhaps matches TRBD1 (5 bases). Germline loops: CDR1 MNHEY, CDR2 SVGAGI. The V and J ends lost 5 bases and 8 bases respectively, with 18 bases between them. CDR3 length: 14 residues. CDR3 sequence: CASSPFGGYGGYTF. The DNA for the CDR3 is TGTGCCAGCAGTCCCTTCGGGGGTTATGGAGGCTACACCTTC.

CDR3 residues: CASSAAQGPRPTEAFF. The CDR3 nucleotides read TGTGCCAGCAGTGCAGCACAGGGGCCGCGGCCTACTGAAGCTTTCTTT. This chain uses TRBV27 with TRBJ1-1; 7 bases match TRBD1. The ends lost 5 bases at V and 5 bases at J; junction bases unmatched: 14. CDR1 is MNHEY, CDR2 SMNVEV, per germline (reference sequence). This CDR3 contains 16 residues.

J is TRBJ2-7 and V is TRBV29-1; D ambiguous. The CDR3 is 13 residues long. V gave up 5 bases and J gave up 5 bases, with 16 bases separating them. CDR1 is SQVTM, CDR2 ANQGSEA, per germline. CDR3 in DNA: TGCAGCGTTCGTGATGGGTTTGCCCACGAGCAGTACTTC. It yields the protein CSVRDGFAHEQYF.

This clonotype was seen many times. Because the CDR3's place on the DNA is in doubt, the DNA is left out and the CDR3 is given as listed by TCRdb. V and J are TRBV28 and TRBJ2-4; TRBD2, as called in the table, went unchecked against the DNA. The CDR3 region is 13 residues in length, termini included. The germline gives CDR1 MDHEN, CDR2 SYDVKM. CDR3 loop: CASSFGEGNIKYF.

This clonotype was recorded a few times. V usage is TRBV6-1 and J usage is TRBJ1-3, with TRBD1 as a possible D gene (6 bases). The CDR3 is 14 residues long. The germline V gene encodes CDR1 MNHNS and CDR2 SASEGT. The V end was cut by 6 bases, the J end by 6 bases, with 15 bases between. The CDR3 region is CASSHRETENTIYF. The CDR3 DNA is TGTGCCAGCAGCCACAGGGAGACTGAAAACACCATATATTTT.

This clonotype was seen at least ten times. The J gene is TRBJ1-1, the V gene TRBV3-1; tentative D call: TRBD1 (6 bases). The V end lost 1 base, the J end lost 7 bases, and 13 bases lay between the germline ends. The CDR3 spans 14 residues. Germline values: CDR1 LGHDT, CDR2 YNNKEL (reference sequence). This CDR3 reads CASSQGSRGGEAFF. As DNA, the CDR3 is TGTGCCAGCAGCCAAGGTTCCAGGGGCGGTGAAGCTTTCTTT.

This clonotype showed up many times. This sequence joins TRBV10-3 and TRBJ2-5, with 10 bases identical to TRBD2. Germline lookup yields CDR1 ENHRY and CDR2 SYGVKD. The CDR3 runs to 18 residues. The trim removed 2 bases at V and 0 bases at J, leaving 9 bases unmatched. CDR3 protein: CAISEGTSAQPYQETQYF. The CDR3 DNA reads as TGTGCCATCAGTGAGGGGACTAGCGCCCAACCTTACCAAGAGACCCAGTACTTC.

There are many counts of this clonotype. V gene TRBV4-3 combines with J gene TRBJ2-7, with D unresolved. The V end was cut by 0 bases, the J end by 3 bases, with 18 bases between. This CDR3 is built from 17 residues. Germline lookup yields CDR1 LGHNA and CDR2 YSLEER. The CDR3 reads CASSQDLEASSNYEQYF. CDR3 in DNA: TGCGCCAGCAGCCAAGATTTGGAAGCCTCATCAAACTACGAGCAGTACTTC.

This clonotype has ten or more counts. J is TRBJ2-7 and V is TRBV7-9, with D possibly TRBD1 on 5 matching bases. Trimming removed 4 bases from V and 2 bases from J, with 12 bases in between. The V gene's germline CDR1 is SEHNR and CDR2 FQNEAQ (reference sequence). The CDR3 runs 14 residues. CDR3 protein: CASSSTEGAYEQYF. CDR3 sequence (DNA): TGTGCCAGCAGCTCAACGGAAGGGGCCTACGAGCAGTACTTC.

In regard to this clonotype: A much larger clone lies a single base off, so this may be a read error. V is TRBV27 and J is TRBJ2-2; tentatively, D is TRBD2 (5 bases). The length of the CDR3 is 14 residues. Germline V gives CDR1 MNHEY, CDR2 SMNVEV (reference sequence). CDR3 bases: TGTGCCAGCAGATTACTCTCCAGCACCGGGGAGCTGTGTTTT. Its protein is CASRLLSSTGELCF.